Listed here is a single TCR beta chain. The antigen remains unidentified. These data are taken from a study of identical twins. Study conclusions and caveats: Whereas memory repertoires showed no such difference, abundant cord blood beta clonotypes carried fewer insertions. Excess sharing between twins was weaker in beta out-of-frame sequences.

Addition of a universal primer site occurred through template switching, and cDNA carried unique molecular identifiers. In TCRdb, the 5' RACE reads were re-called with MiXCR into one record per CDR3 protein. This sample has 450,000 to 650,000 distinct CDR3 sequences, with around 15% found just once. The V gene lost 8 bases and the J gene lost 0 bases, with 17 bases spanning the gap. This CDR3 has 17 residues. Separately, the same data were catalogued under a study of yellow fever vaccine responses in identical twins.

This receptor was taken from a woman under 30 in good health. V is TRBV12-3 or TRBV12-4 and J is TRBJ2-6; D ambiguous. Specimen: CD4+ T cells sorted from blood. The CDR3 coding sequence is TGTGCCAGCTCTAAATGGCCACAGAACTCTGGGGCCAACGTCCTGACTTTC. This gives the protein CASSKWPQNSGANVLTF.